The subject of this entry is one T cell receptor (beta chain). The record originates from a study of OX40 agonist ivuxolimab in advanced cancers. The wider study: From about 23 to 85 years was the age range, with a mean of roughly 64 years, and about 83% were male.

Trimming stripped 0 bases from V and 0 bases from J, with 13 bases between. From germline, CDR1 is SGHRS and CDR2 YFSETQ. The CDR3 sequence is 17 residues long. Method: immunoSEQ multiplex PCR; TCRdb's copy keeps in-frame clones and lacks some. The sample includes tens of thousands of clones, about 85% seen only once; the top ten take roughly 5%. The sample in question was CD4+ or CD8+ T cells sorted from blood, obtained in a trial of the OX40 agonist ivuxolimab. The TCR comes from an adult with an advanced solid tumor such as melanoma, head and neck, liver or kidney cancer. The J gene is TRBJ2-1, the V gene TRBV5-1, with D unresolved. CDR3 DNA: TGCGCCAGCAGCTTGGTTTCCGGGCGGAGCTCCTACAATGAGCAGTTCTTC. Residues: CASSLVSGRSSYNEQFF.